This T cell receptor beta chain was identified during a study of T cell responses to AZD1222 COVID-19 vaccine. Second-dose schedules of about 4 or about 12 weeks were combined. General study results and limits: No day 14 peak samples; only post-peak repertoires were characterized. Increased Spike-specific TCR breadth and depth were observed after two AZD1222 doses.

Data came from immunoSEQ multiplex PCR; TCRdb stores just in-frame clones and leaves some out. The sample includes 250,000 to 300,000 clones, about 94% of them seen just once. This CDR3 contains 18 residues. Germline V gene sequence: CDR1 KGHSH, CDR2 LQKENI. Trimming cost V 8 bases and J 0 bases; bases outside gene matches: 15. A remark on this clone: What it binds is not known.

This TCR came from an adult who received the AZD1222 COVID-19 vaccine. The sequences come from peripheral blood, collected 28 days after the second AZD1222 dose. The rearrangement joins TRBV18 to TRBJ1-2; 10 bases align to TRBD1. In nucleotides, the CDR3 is TGTGCCAGCCTCACCAATAGGGACAGGGGCCACTCTAACTATGGCTACACCTTC. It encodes CASLTNRDRGHSNYGYTF. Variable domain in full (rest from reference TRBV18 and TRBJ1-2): NAGVMQNPRHLVRRRGQEARLRCSPMKGHSHVYWYRQLPEEGLKFMVYLQKENIIDESGMPKERFSAEFPKEGPSILRIQQVVRGDSAAYFCASLTNRDRGHSNYGYTFGSGTRLTVV.